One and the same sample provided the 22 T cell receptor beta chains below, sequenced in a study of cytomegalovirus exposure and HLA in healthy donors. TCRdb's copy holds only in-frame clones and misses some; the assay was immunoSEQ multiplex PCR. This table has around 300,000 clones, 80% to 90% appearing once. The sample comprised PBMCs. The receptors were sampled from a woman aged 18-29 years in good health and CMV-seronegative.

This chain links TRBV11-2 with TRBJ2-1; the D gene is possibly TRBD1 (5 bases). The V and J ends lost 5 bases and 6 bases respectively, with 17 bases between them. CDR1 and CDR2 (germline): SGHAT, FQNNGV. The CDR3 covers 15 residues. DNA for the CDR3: TGTGCCAGCAGCCCGACGGTAGTAACAGGCAATGAGCAGTTCTTC. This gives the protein CASSPTVVTGNEQFF. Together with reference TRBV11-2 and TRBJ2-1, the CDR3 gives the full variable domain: EAGVAQSPRYKIIEKRQSVAFWCNPISGHATLYWYQQILGQGPKLLIQFQNNGVVDDSQLPKDRFSAERLKGVDSTLKIQPAKLEDSAVYLCASSPTVVTGNEQFFGPGTRLTVL.

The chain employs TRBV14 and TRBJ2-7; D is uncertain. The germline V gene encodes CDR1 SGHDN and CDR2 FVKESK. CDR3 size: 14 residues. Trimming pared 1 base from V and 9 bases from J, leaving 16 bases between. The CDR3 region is CASSQGFLGVGQYF. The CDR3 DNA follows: TGTGCCAGCAGCCAAGGATTTCTTGGAGTAGGGCAGTACTTC.

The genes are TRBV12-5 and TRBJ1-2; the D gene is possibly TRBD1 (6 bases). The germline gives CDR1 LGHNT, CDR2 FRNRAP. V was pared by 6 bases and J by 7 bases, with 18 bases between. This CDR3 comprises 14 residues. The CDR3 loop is CASGQQQGWSGYTF. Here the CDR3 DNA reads TGTGCTAGTGGCCAGCAACAGGGTTGGAGTGGCTACACCTTC.

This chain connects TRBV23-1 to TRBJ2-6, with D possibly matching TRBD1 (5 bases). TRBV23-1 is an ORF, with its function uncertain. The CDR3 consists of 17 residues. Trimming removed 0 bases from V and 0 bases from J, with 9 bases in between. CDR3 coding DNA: TGCGCCAGCAGTCAATCCGATAGGGGCTCTGGGGCCAACGTCCTGACTTTC. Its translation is CASSQSDRGSGANVLTF.

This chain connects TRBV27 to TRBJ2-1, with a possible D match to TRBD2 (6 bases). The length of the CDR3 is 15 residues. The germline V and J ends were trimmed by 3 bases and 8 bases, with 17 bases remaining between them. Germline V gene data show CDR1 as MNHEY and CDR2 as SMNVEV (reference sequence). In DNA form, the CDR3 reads TGTGCCAGCAGTTTCGCGGGACGACTTTTGGATGAGCAGTTCTTC. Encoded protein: CASSFAGRLLDEQFF.

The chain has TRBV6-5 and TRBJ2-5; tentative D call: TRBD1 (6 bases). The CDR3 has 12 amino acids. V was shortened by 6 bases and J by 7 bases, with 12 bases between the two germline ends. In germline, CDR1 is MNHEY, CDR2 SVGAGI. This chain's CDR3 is CASRRLGGTQYF. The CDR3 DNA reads TGTGCCAGCAGGCGGTTAGGGGGGACCCAGTACTTC.

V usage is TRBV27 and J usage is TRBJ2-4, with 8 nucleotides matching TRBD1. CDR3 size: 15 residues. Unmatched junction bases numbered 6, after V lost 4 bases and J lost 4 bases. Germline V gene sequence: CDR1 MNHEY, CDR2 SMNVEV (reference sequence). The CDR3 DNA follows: TGTGCCAGCAGTTCACAACGGACAGGGAAAAACATTCAGTACTTC. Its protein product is CASSSQRTGKNIQYF.

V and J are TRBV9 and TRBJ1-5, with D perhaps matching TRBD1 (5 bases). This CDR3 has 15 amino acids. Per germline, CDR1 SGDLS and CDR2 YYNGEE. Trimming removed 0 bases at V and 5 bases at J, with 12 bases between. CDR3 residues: CASSVGVGGDQPQHF. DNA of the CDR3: TGTGCCAGCAGCGTAGGTGTTGGAGGGGATCAGCCCCAGCATTTT.

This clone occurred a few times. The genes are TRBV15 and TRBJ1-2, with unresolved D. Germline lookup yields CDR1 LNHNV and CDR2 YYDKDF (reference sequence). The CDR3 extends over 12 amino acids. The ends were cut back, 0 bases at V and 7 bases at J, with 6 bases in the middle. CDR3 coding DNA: TGTGCCACCAGCAGAGATCACGGTGGCTACACCTTC. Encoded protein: CATSRDHGGYTF.

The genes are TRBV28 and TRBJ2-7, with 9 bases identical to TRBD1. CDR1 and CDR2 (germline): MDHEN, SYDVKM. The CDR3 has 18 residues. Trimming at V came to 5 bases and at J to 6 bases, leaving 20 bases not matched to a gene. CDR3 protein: CASSIQGADHFRTSEQYF. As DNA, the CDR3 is TGTGCCAGCAGTATACAGGGGGCTGATCATTTTAGAACCAGCGAGCAGTACTTC.

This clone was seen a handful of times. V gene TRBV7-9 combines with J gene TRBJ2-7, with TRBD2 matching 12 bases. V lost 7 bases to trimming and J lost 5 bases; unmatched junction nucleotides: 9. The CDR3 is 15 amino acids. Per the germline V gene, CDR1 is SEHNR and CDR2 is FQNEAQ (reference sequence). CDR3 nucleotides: TGTGCCAGCACCCACGTAACTAGCGGGAGGAACGAGCAGTACTTC. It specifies CASTHVTSGRNEQYF.

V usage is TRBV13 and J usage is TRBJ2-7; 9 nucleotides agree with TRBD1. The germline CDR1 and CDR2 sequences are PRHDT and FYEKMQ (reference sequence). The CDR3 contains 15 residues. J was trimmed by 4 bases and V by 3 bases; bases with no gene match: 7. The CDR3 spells CASSFAGTGWYEQYF. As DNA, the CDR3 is TGTGCCAGCAGCTTTGCCGGGACAGGGTGGTACGAGCAGTACTTC.

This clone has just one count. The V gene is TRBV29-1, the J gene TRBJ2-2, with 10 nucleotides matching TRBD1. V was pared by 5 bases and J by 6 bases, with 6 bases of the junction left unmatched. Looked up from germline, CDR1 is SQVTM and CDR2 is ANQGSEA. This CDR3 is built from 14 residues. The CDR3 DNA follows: TGCAGCGTTTTTGGGACAGGGGATTCCGGGGAGCTGTTTTTT. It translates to CSVFGTGDSGELFF.

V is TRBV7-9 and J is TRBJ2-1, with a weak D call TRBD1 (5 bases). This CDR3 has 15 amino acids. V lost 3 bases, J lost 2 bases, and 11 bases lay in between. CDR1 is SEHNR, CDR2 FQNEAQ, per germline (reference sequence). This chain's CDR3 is CASSLIGEAYNEQFF. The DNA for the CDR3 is TGTGCCAGCAGCTTGATAGGGGAAGCCTACAATGAGCAGTTCTTC. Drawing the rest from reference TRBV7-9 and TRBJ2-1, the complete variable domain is DTGVSQNPRHKITKRGQNVTFRCDPISEHNRLYWYRQTLGQGPEFLTYFQNEAQLEKSRLLSDRFSAERPKGSFSTLEIQRTEQGDSAMYLCASSLIGEAYNEQFFGPGTRLTVL.

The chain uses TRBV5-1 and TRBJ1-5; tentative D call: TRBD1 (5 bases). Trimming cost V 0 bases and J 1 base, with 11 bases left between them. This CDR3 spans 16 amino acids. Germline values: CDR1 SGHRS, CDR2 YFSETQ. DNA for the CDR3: TGCGCCAGCAGCTTGGGTCAGGGAGGGAGCAATCAGCCCCAGCATTTT. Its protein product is CASSLGQGGSNQPQHF.

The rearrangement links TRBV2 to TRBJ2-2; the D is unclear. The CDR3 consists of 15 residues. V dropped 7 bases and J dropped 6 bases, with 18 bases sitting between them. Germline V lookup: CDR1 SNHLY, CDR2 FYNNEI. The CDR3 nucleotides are TGTGCCAGCACCAAATCCCCGGGTGGTTCCGGGGAGCTGTTTTTT. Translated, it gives CASTKSPGGSGELFF.

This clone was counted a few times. CDR3 nucleotide sequence: TGTGCCAGCAGCGTAGCGCGGACAGGGGATTCACCCCTCCACTTT. Amino acid sequence: CASSVARTGDSPLHF. The chain has TRBV9 and TRBJ1-6; the match to TRBD1 covers 9 bases. V trimming: 0 bases; J trimming: 8 bases; junction bases outside the gene matches: 3. Germline V gene lookup returns CDR1 SGDLS and CDR2 YYNGEE. The CDR3 runs 15 residues. Full variable domain (remainder filled in from reference TRBV9 and TRBJ1-6): DSGVTQTPKHLITATGQRVTLRCSPRSGDLSVYWYQQSLDQGLQFLIQYYNGEERAKGNILERFSAQQFPDLHSELNLSSLELGDSALYFCASSVARTGDSPLHFGNGTRLTVT.

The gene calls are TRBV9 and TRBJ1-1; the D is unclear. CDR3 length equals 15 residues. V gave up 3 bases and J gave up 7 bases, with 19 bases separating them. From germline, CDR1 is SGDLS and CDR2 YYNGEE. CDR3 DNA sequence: TGTGCCAGCAGCGGCAGAAACTCGGAGAAGGATGAAGCTTTCTTT. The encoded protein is CASSGRNSEKDEAFF. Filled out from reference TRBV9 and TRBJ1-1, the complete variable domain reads DSGVTQTPKHLITATGQRVTLRCSPRSGDLSVYWYQQSLDQGLQFLIQYYNGEERAKGNILERFSAQQFPDLHSELNLSSLELGDSALYFCASSGRNSEKDEAFFGQGTRLTVV.

The DNA for the CDR3 is TGTGCCAGCAGCGTAGACCAGGGTATCTATGGCTACACCTTC. It encodes CASSVDQGIYGYTF. The chain recombines TRBV9 with TRBJ1-2, with a tentative D call TRBD1 (5 bases). V lost 0 bases and J 4 bases, leaving 10 bases between the germline ends. This CDR3 has 14 residues. Germline V gene data show CDR1 as SGDLS and CDR2 as YYNGEE.

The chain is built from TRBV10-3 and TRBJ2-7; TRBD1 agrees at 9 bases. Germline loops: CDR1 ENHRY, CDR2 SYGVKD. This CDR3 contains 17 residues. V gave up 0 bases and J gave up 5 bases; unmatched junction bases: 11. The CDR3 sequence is CAISESRAWTGDHEQYF. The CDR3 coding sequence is TGTGCCATCAGTGAGTCGAGGGCATGGACAGGGGACCACGAGCAGTACTTC.

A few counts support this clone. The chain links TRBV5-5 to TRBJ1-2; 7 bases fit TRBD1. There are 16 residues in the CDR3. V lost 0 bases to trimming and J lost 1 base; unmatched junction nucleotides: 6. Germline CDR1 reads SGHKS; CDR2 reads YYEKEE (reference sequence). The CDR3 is CASSLAGTASNYGYTF. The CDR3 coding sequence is TGTGCCAGCAGCTTGGCCGGGACAGCGAGTAACTATGGCTACACCTTC.

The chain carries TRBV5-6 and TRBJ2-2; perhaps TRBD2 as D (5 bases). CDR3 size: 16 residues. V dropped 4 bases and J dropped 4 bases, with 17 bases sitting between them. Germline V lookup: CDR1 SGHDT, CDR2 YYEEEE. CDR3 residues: CASSPGGLDPTGELFF. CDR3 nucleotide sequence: TGTGCCAGCAGCCCCGGCGGGCTAGACCCCACCGGGGAGCTGTTTTTT.